The clone carrying this T cell receptor (beta chain) appeared a single time. Its antigen is unidentified. The template was RNA from unsorted bulk tissue. This non-tumor lung sample came from over 3 cm beyond the tumor edge. Between August and November 2014, newly diagnosed, chemotherapy-naive lung cancer patients underwent thoracic surgery in China. TCRbeta libraries were built with three rounds of nested PCR, modified from ARM-PCR. TCRdb reprocessed the multiplex PCR reads with MiXCR, giving one entry per CDR3 protein. Of some 100,000 distinct CDR3 sequences listed, 50% to 70% are singletons. This entry belongs to a study of tumor and adjacent non-tumor tissue in lung cancer. Across the whole study: Stage I to III disease affected 10 men and roughly 5 women aged about 30 to 76.

This CDR3 is built from 15 residues. Regarding the study as a whole: Compared with tumor, normal lung showed significantly lower TCR diversity.

The clonotype was recovered from a man aged 25-45 years with non-small cell lung cancer. The rearrangement uses TRBV21-1 and TRBJ2-7; the tabulated D call, TRBD1, remains unverified against the DNA. TRBV21-1 is listed as a pseudogene. The sequenced sample consisted of distant non-tumor lung tissue. The DNA for the CDR3 is TGTGCCTGCGGACAGGGGGACCCGAGCTCCTACGAGCAGTACTTC. This gives the protein CACGQGDPSSYEQYF.